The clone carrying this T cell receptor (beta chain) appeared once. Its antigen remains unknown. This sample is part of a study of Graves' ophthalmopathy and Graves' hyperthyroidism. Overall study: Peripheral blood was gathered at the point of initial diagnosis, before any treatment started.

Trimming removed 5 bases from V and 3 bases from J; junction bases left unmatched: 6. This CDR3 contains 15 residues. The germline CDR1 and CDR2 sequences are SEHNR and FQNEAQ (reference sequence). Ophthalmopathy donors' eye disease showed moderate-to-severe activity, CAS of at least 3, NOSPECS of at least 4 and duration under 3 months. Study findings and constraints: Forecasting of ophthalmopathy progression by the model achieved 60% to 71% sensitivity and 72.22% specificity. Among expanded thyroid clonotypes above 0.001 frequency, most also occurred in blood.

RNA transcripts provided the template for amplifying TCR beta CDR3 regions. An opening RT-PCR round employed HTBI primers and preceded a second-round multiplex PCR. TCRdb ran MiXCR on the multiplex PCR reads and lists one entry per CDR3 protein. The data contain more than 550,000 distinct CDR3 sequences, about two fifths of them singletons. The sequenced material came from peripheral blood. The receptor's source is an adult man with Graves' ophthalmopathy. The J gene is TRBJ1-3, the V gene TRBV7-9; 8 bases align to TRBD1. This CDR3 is CASSPDRELGNTIYF. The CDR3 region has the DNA TGTGCCAGCAGCCCGGACAGGGAACTTGGAAACACCATATATTTT.